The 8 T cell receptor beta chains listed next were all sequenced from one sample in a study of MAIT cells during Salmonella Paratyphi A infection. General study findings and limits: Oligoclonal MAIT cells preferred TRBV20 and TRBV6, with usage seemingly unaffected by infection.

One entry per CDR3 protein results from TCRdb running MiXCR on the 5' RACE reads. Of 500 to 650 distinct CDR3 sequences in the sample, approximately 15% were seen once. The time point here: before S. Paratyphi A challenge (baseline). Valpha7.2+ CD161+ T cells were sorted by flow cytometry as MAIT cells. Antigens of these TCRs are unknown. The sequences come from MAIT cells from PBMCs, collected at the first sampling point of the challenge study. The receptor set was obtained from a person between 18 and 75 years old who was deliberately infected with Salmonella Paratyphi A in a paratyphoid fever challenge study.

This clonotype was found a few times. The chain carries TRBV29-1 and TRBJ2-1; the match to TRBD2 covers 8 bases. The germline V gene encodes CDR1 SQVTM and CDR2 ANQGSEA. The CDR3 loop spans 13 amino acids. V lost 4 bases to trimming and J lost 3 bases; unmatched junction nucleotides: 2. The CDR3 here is CSVGSGDYNEQFF. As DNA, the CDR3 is TGCAGCGTTGGTAGCGGGGACTACAATGAGCAGTTCTTC.

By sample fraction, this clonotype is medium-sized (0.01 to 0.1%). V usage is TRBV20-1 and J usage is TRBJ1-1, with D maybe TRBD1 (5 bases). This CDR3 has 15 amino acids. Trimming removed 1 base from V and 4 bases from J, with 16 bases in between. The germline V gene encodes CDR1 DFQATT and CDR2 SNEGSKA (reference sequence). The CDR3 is CSARGGDEGITEAFF. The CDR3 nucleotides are TGCAGTGCTAGAGGGGGGGATGAAGGGATCACTGAAGCTTTCTTT.

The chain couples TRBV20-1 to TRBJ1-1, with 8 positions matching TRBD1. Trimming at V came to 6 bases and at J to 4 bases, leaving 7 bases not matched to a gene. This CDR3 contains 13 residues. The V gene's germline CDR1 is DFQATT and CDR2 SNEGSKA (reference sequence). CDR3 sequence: CSAKDRAVTEAFF. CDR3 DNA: TGCAGTGCAAAGGACAGGGCGGTCACTGAAGCTTTCTTT.

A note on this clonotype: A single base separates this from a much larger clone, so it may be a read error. The CDR3 loop is CASSLVGDRSDKQFF. The CDR3 nucleotides read TGTGCCAGCAGCTTAGTAGGGGACAGGTCCGATAAGCAGTTCTTC. This chain joins TRBV7-9 and TRBJ2-1, with 8 bases matching TRBD1. Germline CDR1 is SEHNR and CDR2 is FQNEAQ (reference sequence). The CDR3 is 15 residues long. The trim removed 1 base at V and 11 bases at J, leaving 10 bases unmatched. Full variable domain (missing parts from reference TRBV7-9 and TRBJ2-1): DTGVSQNPRHKITKRGQNVTFRCDPISEHNRLYWYRQTLGQGPEFLTYFQNEAQLEKSRLLSDRFSAERPKGSFSTLEIQRTEQGDSAMYLCASSLVGDRSDKQFFGPGTRLTVL.

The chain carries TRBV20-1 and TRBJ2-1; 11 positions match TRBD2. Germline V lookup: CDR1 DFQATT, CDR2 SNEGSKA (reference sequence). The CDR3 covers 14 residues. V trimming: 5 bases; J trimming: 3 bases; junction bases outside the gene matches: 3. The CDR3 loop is CSAHSGRDYNEQFF. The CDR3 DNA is TGCAGTGCTCATAGCGGGAGGGACTACAATGAGCAGTTCTTC.

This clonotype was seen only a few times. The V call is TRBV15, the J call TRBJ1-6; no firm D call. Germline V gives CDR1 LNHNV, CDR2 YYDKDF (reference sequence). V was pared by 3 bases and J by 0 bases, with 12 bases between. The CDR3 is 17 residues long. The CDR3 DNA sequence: TGTGCCACCAGCAGGGATCGACGGCTCTCCTATAATTCACCCCTCCACTTT. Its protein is CATSRDRRLSYNSPLHF.

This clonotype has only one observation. CDR3 amino acids: CASSSGEPSYNEQFF. CDR3 DNA sequence: TGTGCCAGCAGCTCAGGGGAACCCTCCTACAATGAGCAGTTCTTC. The genes are TRBV12-3 or TRBV12-4 and TRBJ2-1, with D tentatively TRBD1 (6 bases). The CDR3 runs 15 residues. V lost 6 bases and J 0 bases, leaving 12 bases between the germline ends.

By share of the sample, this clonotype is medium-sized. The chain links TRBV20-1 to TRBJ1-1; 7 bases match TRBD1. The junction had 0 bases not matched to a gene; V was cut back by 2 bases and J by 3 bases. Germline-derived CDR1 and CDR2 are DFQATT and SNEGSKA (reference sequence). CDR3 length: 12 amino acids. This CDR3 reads CSARQGDTEAFF. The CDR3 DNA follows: TGCAGTGCTAGACAGGGGGACACTGAAGCTTTCTTT.